A few counts support the clone carrying this T cell receptor (beta chain). The antigen remains unidentified. The junction shows a germline mismatch at one end, possibly a read error. This CDR3 is built from 14 residues. The library was built from 400 ng RNA with molecular barcoded adaptors for alpha/delta and beta/gamma chains. TCRdb re-called the reads through MiXCR, storing one row per CDR3 protein. The sample holds fewer than 150,000 distinct CDR3 sequences; 10% to 15% are singletons and the top ten take 11%. This sample is drawn from a study of read filtering for tumor transcriptome and immune sequencing. Study as a whole: Among patients, approximately 16 were male and approximately 15 female, aged 47 to 80 (mean around 66). 8 patients were R-ISS I, roughly 15 were R-ISS II, about seven were R-ISS III. After DNase treatment, RNA was made into whole-transcriptome libraries.

Broader study findings: Dropping single-read clonotypes raised IR-seq and RNA-seq shared-clonotype correlation.

The sequence was collected from a donor over 35 with multiple myeloma. The sample consisted of a population of CD138-negative cells sorted from bone marrow. The gene calls are TRBV12-3 or TRBV12-4 and TRBJ1-5; D gene unclear. DNA of the CDR3: TGTGCCAGCAGTTTGAAACAAAGCAGTCAGCCCCAGCATTTT. Amino acids: CASSLKQSSQPQHF.